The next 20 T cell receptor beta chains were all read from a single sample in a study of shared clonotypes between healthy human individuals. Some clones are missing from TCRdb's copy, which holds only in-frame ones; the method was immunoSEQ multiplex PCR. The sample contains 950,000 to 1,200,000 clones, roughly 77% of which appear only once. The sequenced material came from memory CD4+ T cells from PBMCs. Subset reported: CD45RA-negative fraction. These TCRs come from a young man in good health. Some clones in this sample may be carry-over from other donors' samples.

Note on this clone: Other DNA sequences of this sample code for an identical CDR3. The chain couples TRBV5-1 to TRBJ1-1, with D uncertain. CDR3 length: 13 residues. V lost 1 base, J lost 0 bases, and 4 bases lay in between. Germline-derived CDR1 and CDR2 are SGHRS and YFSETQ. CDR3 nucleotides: TGCGCCAGCAGCTTGACTGTGAACACTGAAGCTTTCTTT. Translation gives CASSLTVNTEAFF.

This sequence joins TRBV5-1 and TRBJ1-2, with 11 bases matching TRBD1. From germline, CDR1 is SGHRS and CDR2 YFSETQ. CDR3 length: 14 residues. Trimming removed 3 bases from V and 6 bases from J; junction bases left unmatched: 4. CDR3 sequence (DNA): TGCGCCAGCAGCTCCGGGACAGGGGGGAATGGCTACACCTTC. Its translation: CASSSGTGGNGYTF.

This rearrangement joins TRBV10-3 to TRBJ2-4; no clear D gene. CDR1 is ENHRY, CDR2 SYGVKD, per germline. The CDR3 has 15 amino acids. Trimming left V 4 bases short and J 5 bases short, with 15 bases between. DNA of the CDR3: TGTGCCATCAGTGCTGGCCCTTTAGTCCAAAACATTCAGTACTTC. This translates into CAISAGPLVQNIQYF.

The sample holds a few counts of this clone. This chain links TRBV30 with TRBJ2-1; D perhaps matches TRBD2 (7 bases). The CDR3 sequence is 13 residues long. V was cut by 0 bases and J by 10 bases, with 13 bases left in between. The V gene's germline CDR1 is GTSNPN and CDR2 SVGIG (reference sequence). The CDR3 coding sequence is TGTGCCTGGAGTGTAGGGGGGGCCGGAGAGCAGTTCTTC. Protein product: CAWSVGGAGEQFF.

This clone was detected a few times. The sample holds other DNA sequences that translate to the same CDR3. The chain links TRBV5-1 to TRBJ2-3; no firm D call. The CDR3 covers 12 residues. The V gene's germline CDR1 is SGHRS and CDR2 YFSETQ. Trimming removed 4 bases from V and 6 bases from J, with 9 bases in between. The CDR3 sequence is CASSLVTDTQYF. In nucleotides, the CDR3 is TGCGCCAGCAGCCTAGTTACGGATACGCAGTATTTT.

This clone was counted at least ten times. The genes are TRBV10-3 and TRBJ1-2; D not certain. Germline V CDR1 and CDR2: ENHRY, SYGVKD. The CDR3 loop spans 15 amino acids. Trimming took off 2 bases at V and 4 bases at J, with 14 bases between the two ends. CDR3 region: CAISERQPAGYGYTF. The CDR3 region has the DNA TGTGCCATCAGTGAGAGGCAGCCCGCTGGCTATGGCTACACCTTC.

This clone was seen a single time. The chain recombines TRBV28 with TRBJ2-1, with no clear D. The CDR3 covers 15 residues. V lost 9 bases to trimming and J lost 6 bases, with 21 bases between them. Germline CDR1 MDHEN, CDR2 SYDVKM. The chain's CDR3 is CASETGFMAGNEQFF. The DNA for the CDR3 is TGTGCCAGTGAAACGGGTTTCATGGCTGGCAATGAGCAGTTCTTC.

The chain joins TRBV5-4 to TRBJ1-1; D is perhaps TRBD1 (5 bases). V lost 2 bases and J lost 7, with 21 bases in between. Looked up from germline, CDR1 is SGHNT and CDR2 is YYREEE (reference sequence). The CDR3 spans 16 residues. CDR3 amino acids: CASSLKHTAAGGEAFF. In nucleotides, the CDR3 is TGTGCCAGCAGCTTAAAACACACGGCCGCCGGGGGTGAAGCTTTCTTT.

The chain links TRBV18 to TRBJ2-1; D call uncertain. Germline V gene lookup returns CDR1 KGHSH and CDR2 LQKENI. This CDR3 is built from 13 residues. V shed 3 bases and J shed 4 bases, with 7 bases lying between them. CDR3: CASSPFKYNEQFF. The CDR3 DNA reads TGTGCCAGCTCACCGTTCAAGTACAATGAGCAGTTCTTC.

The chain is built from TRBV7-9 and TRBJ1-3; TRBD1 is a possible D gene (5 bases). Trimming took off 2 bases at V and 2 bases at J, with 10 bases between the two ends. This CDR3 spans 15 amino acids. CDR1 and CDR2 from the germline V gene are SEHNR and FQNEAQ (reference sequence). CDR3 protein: CASSLSGGTGNTIYF. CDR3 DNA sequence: TGTGCCAGCAGCTTATCTGGGGGGACTGGAAACACCATATATTTT.

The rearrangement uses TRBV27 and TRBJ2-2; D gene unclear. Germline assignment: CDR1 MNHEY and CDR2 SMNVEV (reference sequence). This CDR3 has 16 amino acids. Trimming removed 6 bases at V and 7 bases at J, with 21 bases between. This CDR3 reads CASSSTRSQLRGELFF. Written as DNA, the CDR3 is TGTGCCAGCAGCTCAACCCGGTCCCAACTGCGCGGGGAGCTGTTTTTT.

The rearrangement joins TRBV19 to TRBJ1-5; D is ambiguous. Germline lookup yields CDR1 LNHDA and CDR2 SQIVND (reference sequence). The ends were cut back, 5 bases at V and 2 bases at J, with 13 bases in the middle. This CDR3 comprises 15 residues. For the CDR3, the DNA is TGTGCCAGTAGTGGTCGTGGGGTGGGCAATCAGCCCCAGCATTTT. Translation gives CASSGRGVGNQPQHF.

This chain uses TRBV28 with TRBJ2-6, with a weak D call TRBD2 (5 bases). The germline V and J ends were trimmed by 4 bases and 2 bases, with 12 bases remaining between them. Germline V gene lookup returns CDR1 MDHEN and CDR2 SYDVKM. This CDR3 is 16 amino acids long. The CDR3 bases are TGTGCCAGCAGTTCACCGGACTTAACTGGGGCCAACGTCCTGACTTTC. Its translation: CASSSPDLTGANVLTF.

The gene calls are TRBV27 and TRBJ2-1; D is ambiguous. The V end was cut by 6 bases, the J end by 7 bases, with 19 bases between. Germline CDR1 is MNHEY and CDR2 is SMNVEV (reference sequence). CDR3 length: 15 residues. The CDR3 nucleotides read TGTGCCAGCAGATTCGTGGGCCCTGAGTGGAATGAGCAGTTCTTC. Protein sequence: CASRFVGPEWNEQFF.

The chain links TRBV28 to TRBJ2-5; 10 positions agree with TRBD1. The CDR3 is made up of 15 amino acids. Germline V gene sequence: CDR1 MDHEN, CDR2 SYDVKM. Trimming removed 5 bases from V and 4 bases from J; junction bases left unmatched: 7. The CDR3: CASSPRQGAAETQYF. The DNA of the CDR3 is TGTGCCAGCAGTCCACGACAGGGGGCGGCAGAGACCCAGTACTTC.

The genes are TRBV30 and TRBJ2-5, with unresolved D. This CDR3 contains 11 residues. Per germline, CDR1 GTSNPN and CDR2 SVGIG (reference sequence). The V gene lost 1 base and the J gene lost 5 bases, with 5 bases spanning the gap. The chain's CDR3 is CAWSEPETQYF. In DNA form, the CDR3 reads TGTGCCTGGAGTGAACCGGAGACCCAGTACTTC.

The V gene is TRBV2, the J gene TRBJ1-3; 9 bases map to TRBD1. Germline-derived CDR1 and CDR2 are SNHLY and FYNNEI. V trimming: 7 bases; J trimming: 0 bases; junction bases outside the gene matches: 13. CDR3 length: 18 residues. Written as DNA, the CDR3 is TGTGCCAGCATACCTAAAAGGACAGGGGCCTACTCTGGAAACACCATATATTTT. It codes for CASIPKRTGAYSGNTIYF.

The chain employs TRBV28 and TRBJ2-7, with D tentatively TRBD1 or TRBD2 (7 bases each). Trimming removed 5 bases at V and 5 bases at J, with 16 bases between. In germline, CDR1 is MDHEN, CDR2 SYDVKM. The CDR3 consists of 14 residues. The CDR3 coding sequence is TGTGCCAGCAGTGTGGGACAGCGGGGCAACGAGCAGTACTTC. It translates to CASSVGQRGNEQYF.

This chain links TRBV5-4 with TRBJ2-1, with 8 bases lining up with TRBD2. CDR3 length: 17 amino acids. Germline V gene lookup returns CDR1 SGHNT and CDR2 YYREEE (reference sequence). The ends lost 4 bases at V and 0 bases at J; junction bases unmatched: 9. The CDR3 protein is CASSTPGGGSSYNEQFF. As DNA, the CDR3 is TGTGCCAGCAGCACTCCCGGGGGGGGTTCCTCCTACAATGAGCAGTTCTTC.

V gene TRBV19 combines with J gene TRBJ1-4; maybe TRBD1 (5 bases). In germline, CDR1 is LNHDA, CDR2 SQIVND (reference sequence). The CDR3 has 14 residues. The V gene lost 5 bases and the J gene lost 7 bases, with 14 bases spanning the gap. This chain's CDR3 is CASSRGTAAEKLFF. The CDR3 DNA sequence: TGTGCCAGTAGTCGCGGGACTGCTGCTGAAAAACTGTTTTTT.